What follows are 18 T cell receptor beta chains derived from one specimen sequenced in a study of blood T cells in healthy people across ages. A second PCR, run for roughly 7 to 12 cycles, used a sample-barcoded 5' primer plus a J-beta primer mix. TCRdb passed the 5' RACE reads through MiXCR, listing each CDR3 protein once. The table includes under 1 million distinct CDR3 sequences, more than 40% detected once. The sample consisted of blood. These receptors all come from a man aged 55 to 70 in good health.

The gene calls are TRBV4-3 and TRBJ2-2; D might be TRBD2 (5 bases). Germline V gene lookup returns CDR1 LGHNA and CDR2 YSLEER. The germline V and J ends were trimmed by 0 bases and 0 bases, with 11 bases remaining between them. The CDR3 loop spans 17 amino acids. DNA for the CDR3: TGCGCCAGCAGCCAAGAAGTGAGGGCCGCGAACACCGGGGAGCTGTTTTTT. Its protein is CASSQEVRAANTGELFF.

The genes are TRBV6-1 and TRBJ2-2, with D possibly TRBD1 on 5 matching bases. This CDR3 spans 14 amino acids. V lost 8 bases to trimming and J lost 7 bases, with 17 bases between them. Germline lookup yields CDR1 MNHNS and CDR2 SASEGT. The CDR3 spells CASDMGLLGGELFF. The CDR3 nucleotides are TGTGCCAGCGATATGGGGCTTCTCGGCGGGGAGCTGTTTTTT.

The chain carries TRBV20-1 and TRBJ1-2; D is unclear. The CDR3 extends over 12 amino acids. Germline V CDR1 and CDR2: DFQATT, SNEGSKA (reference sequence). Trimming shortened V by 1 base and J by 7 bases, and 10 bases separated the two germline ends. The CDR3 region has the DNA TGCAGTGCTAGAGTCAGCCCTGGTGGCTACACCTTC. This encodes CSARVSPGGYTF.

The J gene is TRBJ1-1, the V gene TRBV20-1; D is perhaps TRBD1 (6 bases). Trimming removed 1 base from V and 2 bases from J, with 14 bases in between. This CDR3 region has 15 residues. CDR1 and CDR2 from the germline V gene are DFQATT and SNEGSKA (reference sequence). For the CDR3, the DNA is TGCAGTGCTAGAGGCCCCGGACAGAAAAACACTGAAGCTTTCTTT. Its translation is CSARGPGQKNTEAFF.

Remarks on this clonotype: The junction departs from germline at one end; a sequencing error may be responsible. The chain has TRBV12-3 or TRBV12-4 and TRBJ1-2; 11 nucleotides line up with TRBD1. This CDR3 contains 15 residues. CDR3 in amino acids: CVSSGGQGAIYGYTF. CDR3 bases: TGTGTCAGCAGTGGAGGACAGGGGGCGATCTATGGCTACACCTTC.

This clonotype was counted only a few times. V gene TRBV25-1 combines with J gene TRBJ2-5, with D tentatively TRBD1 (6 bases). The assigned J gene may be wrong: the sequence end matches TRBJ2-7 better. CDR1 MGHDK and CDR2 SYGVNS come from the germline V gene. The CDR3 runs to 13 residues. The CDR3 region has the DNA TGTGCCAGCAGTAAAACAGGGACCAACGAGCAGTACTTC. This codes for CASSKTGTNEQYF.

As for this clonotype: A junction end diverges from the germline sequence, so it may reflect a read error. The chain employs TRBV12-3 or TRBV12-4 and TRBJ2-7; tentatively, D is TRBD2 (6 bases). This CDR3 spans 12 amino acids. The CDR3 DNA is TGTGCCAGCAGATTAGTAGCGGACGAGCAGTACTTC. The encoded protein is CASRLVADEQYF.

This clonotype occurred a few times. The chain carries TRBV27 and TRBJ2-7, with unresolved D. V gave up 4 bases and J gave up 3 bases, with 22 bases separating them. The V gene's germline CDR1 is MNHEY and CDR2 SMNVEV (reference sequence). This CDR3 is 17 amino acids long. CDR3: CASSSAQRKSRIYEQYF. The CDR3 nucleotides are TGTGCCAGCAGTTCCGCCCAGCGAAAAAGCCGAATCTACGAGCAGTACTTC.

The chain links TRBV12-3 or TRBV12-4 to TRBJ2-5; TRBD2 aligns across 11 bases. The CDR3 contains 17 residues. V shed 0 bases and J 4 bases; nucleotides not matched to a gene: 7. This CDR3 reads CASSLAGSGGARETQYF. Written as DNA, the CDR3 is TGTGCCAGCAGTTTAGCGGGTAGCGGGGGGGCCAGAGAGACCCAGTACTTC.

The chain couples TRBV10-2 to TRBJ2-2; the match to TRBD2 covers 10 bases. The CDR3 contains 13 residues. CDR1 and CDR2 (germline): WSHSY, SAAADI. J gave up 7 bases and V 11 bases, and 7 bases lay outside the gene matches. The chain's CDR3 is CAGRTSGYGELFF. CDR3 in DNA: TGCGCCGGTCGGACTAGCGGTTACGGGGAGCTGTTTTTT.

Points on this clonotype: At one boundary the junction diverges from the germline segment, which might be a read error. The chain has TRBV20-1 and TRBJ2-7; D is perhaps TRBD2 (5 bases). The closer fit of TRBJ2-5 to the DNA end suggests the J call may be wrong. CDR1 is DFQATT and CDR2 is SNEGSKA in the germline V gene (reference sequence). This CDR3 region has 12 residues. In nucleotides, the CDR3 is TGCAGGGCTAGAGTGGGGAGCGAGACCCAGTACTTC. Translation: CRARVGSETQYF.

This clonotype was counted only a few times. The rearrangement uses TRBV20-1 and TRBJ2-3; 11 bases are shared with TRBD2. Unmatched junction bases numbered 9, after V lost 0 bases and J lost 4 bases. The CDR3 totals 17 residues. In germline, CDR1 is DFQATT, CDR2 SNEGSKA (reference sequence). The CDR3 DNA reads TGCAGTGCTAGAGATGATTTTAGCGGGGGGGCCTCAGATACGCAGTATTTT. Translated, it gives CSARDDFSGGASDTQYF.

The rearrangement uses TRBV7-2 and TRBJ2-3; 10 positions agree with TRBD2. Germline V gene sequence: CDR1 SGHTA, CDR2 FQGNSA. The CDR3 spans 16 residues. Germline trimming cut 2 bases from V and 3 bases from J; bases unmatched to any gene: 5. The CDR3 bases are TGTGCCAGCAGCTTAAAAGTAGCGGGGGGAACAGATACGCAGTATTTT. Encoded protein: CASSLKVAGGTDTQYF.

This chain joins TRBV14 and TRBJ2-5; D is possibly TRBD1 (6 bases). The germline V gene encodes CDR1 SGHDN and CDR2 FVKESK. There are 15 residues in the CDR3. V was cut by 5 bases and J by 5 bases, with 18 bases left in between. The CDR3 protein is CASSRQVLDAETQYF. In nucleotides, the CDR3 is TGTGCCAGCAGCAGACAGGTGTTGGACGCGGAGACCCAGTACTTC. Full variable domain (outside the CDR3, taken from reference TRBV14 and TRBJ2-5): EAGVTQFPSHSVIEKGQTVTLRCDPISGHDNLYWYRRVMGKEIKFLLHFVKESKQDESGMPNNRFLAERTGGTYSTLKVQPAELEDSGVYFCASSRQVLDAETQYFGPGTRLLVL.

The V and J genes are TRBV7-2 and TRBJ1-6, with 8 bases matching TRBD1. Germline V CDR1 and CDR2: SGHTA, FQGNSA. V shed 5 bases and J 17 bases; nucleotides not matched to a gene: 8. The CDR3 length is 12 residues. The CDR3 nucleotides are TGTGCCAGCAGCGTACAGGGGGTGGAAATCCACTTT. Its translation is CASSVQGVEIHF.

The chain carries TRBV4-3 and TRBJ2-5; D not resolved. Trimming took 0 bases from V and 11 from J, leaving 16 bases between them. The CDR3 is 14 residues long. CDR1 LGHNA and CDR2 YSLEER come from the germline V gene. The CDR3 spells CASSQDRFFNEQYF. CDR3 DNA: TGCGCCAGCAGCCAAGATAGATTCTTCAATGAGCAGTACTTC.

This chain's CDR3 is CSAYDRVMLGYTF. The CDR3 nucleotides read TGCAGTGCATATGACAGGGTAATGCTAGGCTACACCTTC. The chain is built from TRBV20-1 and TRBJ1-2, with 7 positions matching TRBD1. The CDR3 runs to 13 residues. Trimming at V came to 6 bases and at J to 8 bases, leaving 12 bases not matched to a gene. Germline lookup yields CDR1 DFQATT and CDR2 SNEGSKA (reference sequence).

This clonotype was detected many times. The genes are TRBV7-9 and TRBJ1-2, with D perhaps TRBD1 (5 bases). V shed 1 base and J shed 8 bases, with 17 bases lying between them. CDR1 SEHNR and CDR2 FQNEAQ come from the germline V gene (reference sequence). The length of the CDR3 is 15 residues. CDR3: CASSLEGLGVAGYTF. CDR3 DNA: TGTGCCAGCAGCTTAGAGGGGCTGGGGGTTGCCGGCTACACCTTC.